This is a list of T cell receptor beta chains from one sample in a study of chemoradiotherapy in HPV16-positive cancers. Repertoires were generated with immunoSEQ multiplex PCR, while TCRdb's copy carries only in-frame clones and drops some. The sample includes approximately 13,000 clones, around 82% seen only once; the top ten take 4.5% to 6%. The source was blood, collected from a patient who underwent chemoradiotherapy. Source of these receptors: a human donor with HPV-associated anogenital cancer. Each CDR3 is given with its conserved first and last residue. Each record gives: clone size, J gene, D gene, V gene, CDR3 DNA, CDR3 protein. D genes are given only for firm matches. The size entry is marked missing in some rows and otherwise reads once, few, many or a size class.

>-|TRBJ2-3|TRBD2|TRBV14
TGTGCCAGCAGCCGGGTAGCGGGGGTTGCAGATACGCAGTATTTT
CASSRVAGVADTQYF
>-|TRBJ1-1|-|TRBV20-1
TGCAGTGCGGGGGGCACTGAAGCTTTCTTT
CSAGGTEAFF
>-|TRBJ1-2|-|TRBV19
TGTGCCAGTAGTACTCAGGGCCCAGTCTATGGCTACACCTTC
CASSTQGPVYGYTF
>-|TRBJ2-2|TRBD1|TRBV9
TGTGCCAGCAGCGTAGGACAGGGGAGCACCGGGGAGCTGTTTTTT
CASSVGQGSTGELFF
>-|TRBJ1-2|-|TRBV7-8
TGTGCCAGCAGCTTAGGCCAGGTGTCAGGGTATGGCTACACCTTC
CASSLGQVSGYGYTF
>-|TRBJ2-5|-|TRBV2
TGTGCCAGCAGGTTCCAAGAGACCCAGTACTTC
CASRFQETQYF
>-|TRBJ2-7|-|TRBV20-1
TGCAGTGCTAGTATTCAGTACGAGCAGTACTTC
CSASIQYEQYF
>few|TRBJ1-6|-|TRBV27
TGTGCCAGCAGTTTCTTGCAGGGGAGTTCACCCCTCCACTTT
CASSFLQGSSPLHF
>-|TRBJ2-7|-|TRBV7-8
TGTGCCAGCAGCTTGGGGGTGGTGGGGGAGCAGTACTTC
CASSLGVVGEQYF
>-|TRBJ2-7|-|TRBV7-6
TGTGCCAGCAGCCATTCCGGAGGGGTTGGGGAGCAGTACTTC
CASSHSGGVGEQYF
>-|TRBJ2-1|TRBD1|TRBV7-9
TGTGCCAGCAGCCCTGGGACAGGGGGTTCCTACAATGAGCAGTTCTTC
CASSPGTGGSYNEQFF
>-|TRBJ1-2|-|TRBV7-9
TGTGCCAGCACCAACTGGTTAGGTTCGGACTATGGCTACACCTTC
CASTNWLGSDYGYTF
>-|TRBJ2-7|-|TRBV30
TGTGCCTGGAGTGTAGGTACAACCTACGAGCAGTACTTC
CAWSVGTTYEQYF
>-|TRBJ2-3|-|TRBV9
TGTGCCAGCAGCGTAGGGTCCCATTCTAGCACAGATACGCAGTATTTT
CASSVGSHSSTDTQYF
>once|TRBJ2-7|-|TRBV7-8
TGTGCCAGCAGCCCAACGTCCTACTACTCCTACGAGCAGTACTTC
CASSPTSYYSYEQYF
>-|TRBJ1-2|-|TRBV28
TGTGCCAGCACCCCGGGGCTCTATGGCTACACCTTC
CASTPGLYGYTF
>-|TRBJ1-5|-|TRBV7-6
TGTGCCAGCAGCTTACGATCGGGGGAGAATCAGCCCCAGCATTTT
CASSLRSGENQPQHF
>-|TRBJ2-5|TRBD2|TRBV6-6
TGTGCCAGCAGTAACAGACTAGCGGGGGGGCTTGGGACCCAGTACTTC
CASSNRLAGGLGTQYF
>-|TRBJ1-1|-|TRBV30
TGTGCCTGGAGGCTACGGGGGACTAACACTGAAGCTTTCTTT
CAWRLRGTNTEAFF